The present T cell receptor (beta chain) was sequenced within a study of identifying expanded T cells in peripheral blood. The germline gives CDR1 SGDLS, CDR2 YYNGEE. This CDR3 has 13 amino acids. V lost 3 bases, J lost 6 bases, and 13 bases lay in between. Worth noting for this clone: The antigen is not known.

The protocol was immunoSEQ multiplex PCR, while the TCRdb copy is restricted to in-frame clones and leaves out a portion. The sample includes under 90,000 clones, around 91% of them seen just once. Study results and caveats: About 1.2 clones differed between technical replicates, versus around 15 and 18 over time.

Material for sequencing was blood. The clonotype was recovered from a person aged 18 to 70 in good health. This chain uses TRBV9 with TRBJ2-7, with D possibly being TRBD2 (6 bases). The CDR3: CASSADDGGEQYF. DNA for the CDR3: TGTGCCAGCAGCGCTGATGACGGGGGCGAGCAGTACTTC.